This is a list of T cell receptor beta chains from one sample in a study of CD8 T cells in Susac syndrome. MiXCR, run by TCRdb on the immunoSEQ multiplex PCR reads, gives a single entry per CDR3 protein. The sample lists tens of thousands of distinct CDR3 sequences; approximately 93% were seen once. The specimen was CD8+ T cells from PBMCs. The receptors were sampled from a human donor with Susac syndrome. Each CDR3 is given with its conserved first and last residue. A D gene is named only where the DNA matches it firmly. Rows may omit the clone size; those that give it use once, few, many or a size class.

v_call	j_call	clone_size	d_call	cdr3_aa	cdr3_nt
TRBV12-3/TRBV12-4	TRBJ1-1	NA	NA	CASSFTRNTEAFF	TGTGCCAGCAGTTTTACACGGAACACTGAAGCTTTCTTT
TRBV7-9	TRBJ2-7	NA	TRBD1	CASSLRGQSDEQYF	TGTGCCAGCAGCCTAAGGGGACAGTCGGACGAGCAGTACTTC
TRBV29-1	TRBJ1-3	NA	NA	CSGETSGNTIYF	TGCAGCGGTGAAACCTCTGGAAACACCATATATTTT
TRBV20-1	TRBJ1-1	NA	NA	CSARGEDTVTEAFF	TGCAGTGCTAGAGGGGAGGACACTGTCACTGAAGCTTTCTTT
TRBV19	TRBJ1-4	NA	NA	CASSIRQDNEKLFF	TGTGCCAGTAGTATTCGGCAGGATAATGAAAAACTGTTTTTT
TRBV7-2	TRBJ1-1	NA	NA	CASSPGVYTEAFF	TGTGCCAGCAGCCCCGGGGTTTACACTGAAGCTTTCTTT
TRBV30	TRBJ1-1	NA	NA	CAWSGYLNTEAFF	TGTGCCTGGAGTGGTTACCTGAACACTGAAGCTTTCTTT
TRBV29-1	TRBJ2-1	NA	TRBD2	CSVELAGLNEQFF	TGCAGCGTTGAACTAGCGGGTCTCAATGAGCAGTTCTTC
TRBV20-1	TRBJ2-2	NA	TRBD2	CSARAGGPGGELFF	TGCAGTGCTCGAGCGGGAGGGCCTGGCGGGGAGCTGTTTTTT
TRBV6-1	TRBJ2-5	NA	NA	CASSDTGSRLETQYF	TGTGCCAGCAGTGATACCGGCAGTCGTTTGGAGACCCAGTACTTC
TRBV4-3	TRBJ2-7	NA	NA	CASSQEWTRSYEQYF	TGCGCCAGCAGCCAAGAGTGGACCCGCTCCTACGAGCAGTACTTC
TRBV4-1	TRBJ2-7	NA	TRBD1	CASSQAPGQATYEQYF	TGCGCCAGCAGCCAAGCCCCGGGACAGGCGACCTACGAGCAGTACTTC
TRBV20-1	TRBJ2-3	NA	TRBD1	CSVPGQGADTQYF	TGCAGTGTACCGGGACAGGGGGCAGATACGCAGTATTTT
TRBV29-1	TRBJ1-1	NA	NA	CSAATGRTNTEAFF	TGCAGCGCGGCAACGGGACGGACGAACACTGAAGCTTTCTTT
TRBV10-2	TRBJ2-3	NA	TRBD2	CASSELSGRAGDTQYF	TGCGCCAGCAGTGAGCTTAGCGGGAGGGCCGGAGATACGCAGTATTTT
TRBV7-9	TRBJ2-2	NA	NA	CASSRSLAGSNTGELFF	TGTGCCAGCAGCCGATCTTTGGCGGGGTCGAACACCGGGGAGCTGTTTTTT
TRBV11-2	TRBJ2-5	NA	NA	CASSFRGLQETQYF	TGTGCCAGCAGTTTCCGGGGCCTGCAAGAGACCCAGTACTTC
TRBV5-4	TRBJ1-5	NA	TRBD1	CASSFLDRGGSNQPQHF	TGTGCCAGCAGCTTTCTGGACAGGGGCGGCTCGAATCAGCCCCAGCATTTT
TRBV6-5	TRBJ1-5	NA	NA	CASSYSIEQPQHF	TGTGCCAGCAGTTACTCGATAGAGCAGCCCCAGCATTTT
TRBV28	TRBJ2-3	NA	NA	CASNRDRADTQYF	TGTGCCAGCAACCGGGACCGGGCAGATACGCAGTATTTT
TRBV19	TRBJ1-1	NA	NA	CASSIGSKAFF	TGTGCCAGTAGTATTGGCAGCAAAGCTTTCTTT
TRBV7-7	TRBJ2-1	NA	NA	CASSLEIGDSYNEQFF	TGTGCCAGCAGCTTAGAAATCGGGGACTCCTACAATGAGCAGTTCTTC
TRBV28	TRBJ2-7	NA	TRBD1	CASSLRYRGPYEQYF	TGTGCCAGCAGTTTACGGTACAGGGGGCCATACGAGCAGTACTTC
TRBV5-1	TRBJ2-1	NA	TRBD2	CASSLAGLVPYNEQFF	TGCGCCAGCAGCTTGGCCGGACTAGTACCCTACAATGAGCAGTTCTTC
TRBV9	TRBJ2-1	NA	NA	CASSVNSGAEQFF	TGTGCCAGCAGCGTAAACAGCGGTGCTGAGCAGTTCTTC
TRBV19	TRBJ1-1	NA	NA	CASKWGNTEAFF	TGTGCCAGTAAATGGGGGAACACTGAAGCTTTCTTT
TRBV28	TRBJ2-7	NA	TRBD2	CASSLVRTSKYEQYF	TGTGCCAGCAGTTTAGTGAGGACTAGCAAGTACGAGCAGTACTTC
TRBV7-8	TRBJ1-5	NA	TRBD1	CASSHGQGFQPQHF	TGTGCCAGCAGCCACGGACAGGGCTTTCAGCCCCAGCATTTT
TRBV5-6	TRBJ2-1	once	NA	CASSLGRNAEQFF	TGTGCCAGCAGCTTGGGGCGAAACGCTGAGCAGTTCTTC
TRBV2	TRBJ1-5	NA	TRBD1	CASTGTASNQPQHF	TGTGCCAGCACAGGGACAGCTAGCAATCAGCCCCAGCATTTT
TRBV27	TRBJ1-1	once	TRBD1	CASSLTGQGLLSEAFF	TGTGCCAGCAGTTTAACGGGACAGGGACTTTTATCGGAAGCTTTCTTT
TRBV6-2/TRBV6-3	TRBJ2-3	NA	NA	CASTLTNLRDTQYF	TGTGCCAGCACTCTAACCAATTTAAGAGATACGCAGTATTTT
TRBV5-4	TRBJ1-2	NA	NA	CASSLSLGAPFNYGYTF	TGTGCCAGCAGCTTGTCTCTGGGGGCCCCCTTTAACTATGGCTACACCTTC
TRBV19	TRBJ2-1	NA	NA	CASRGRGYYNEQFF	TGTGCCAGCCGCGGGCGGGGTTACTACAATGAGCAGTTCTTC
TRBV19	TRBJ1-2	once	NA	CASSIEDYGYTF	TGTGCCAGTAGTATAGAAGACTATGGCTACACCTTC
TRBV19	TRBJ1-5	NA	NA	CASSISRNQPQHF	TGTGCCAGTAGTATTAGCAGAAATCAGCCCCAGCATTTT
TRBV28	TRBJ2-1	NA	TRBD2	CASSLLSGSSYNEQFF	TGTGCCAGCAGTTTATTAAGCGGGAGCTCCTACAATGAGCAGTTCTTC
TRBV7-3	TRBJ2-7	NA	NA	CASSLTPGEQYF	TGTGCCAGCAGCTTGACCCCAGGGGAGCAGTACTTC
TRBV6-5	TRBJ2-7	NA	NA	CASSYGQGTSYEQYF	TGTGCCAGCAGTTACGGCCAGGGGACTTCCTACGAGCAGTACTTC
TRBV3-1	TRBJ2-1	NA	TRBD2	CASSQVEGASGRRNEQFF	TGTGCCAGCAGCCAAGTCGAGGGGGCTAGCGGGAGGAGAAATGAGCAGTTCTTC
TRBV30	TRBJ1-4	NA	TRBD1	CAWSGDSLGEKLFF	TGTGCCTGGAGCGGGGACAGTTTGGGTGAAAAACTGTTTTTT
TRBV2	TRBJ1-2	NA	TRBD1	CASRAGQEANYGYTF	TGTGCCAGCAGGGCTGGACAGGAAGCTAACTATGGCTACACCTTC
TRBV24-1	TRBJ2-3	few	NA	CATRGSVSTDTQYF	TGTGCCACCAGGGGCAGCGTTAGCACAGATACGCAGTATTTT
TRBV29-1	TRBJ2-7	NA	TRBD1	CSAGPGQGKHEQYF	TGCAGCGCCGGTCCGGGACAGGGGAAGCACGAGCAGTACTTC
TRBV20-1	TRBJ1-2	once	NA	CSAAGFSPDKYGYTF	TGCAGTGCTGCCGGCTTTTCACCAGACAAGTATGGCTACACCTTC
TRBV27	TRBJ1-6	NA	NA	CASSKWKSSYNSPLHF	TGTGCCAGCAGTAAATGGAAAAGCTCCTATAATTCACCCCTCCACTTT
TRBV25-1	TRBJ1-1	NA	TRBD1	CASRRAGGTEAFF	TGTGCCAGCAGAAGGGCAGGGGGCACTGAAGCTTTCTTT
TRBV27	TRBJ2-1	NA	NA	CASSLWPRDHEQFF	TGTGCCAGCAGTTTATGGCCCAGGGACCATGAGCAGTTCTTC
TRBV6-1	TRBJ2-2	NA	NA	CASFPDREVRFVANTGELFF	TGTGCCAGCTTCCCCGACAGGGAGGTTAGATTTGTGGCGAACACCGGGGAGCTGTTTTTT
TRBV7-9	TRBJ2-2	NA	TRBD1	CASRYRDRGENTGELFF	TGTGCCAGCAGATACCGGGACAGGGGCGAGAACACCGGGGAGCTGTTTTTT
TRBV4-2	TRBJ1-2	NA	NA	CASSQQGSSNYGYTF	TGTGCCAGCAGCCAACAGGGCAGCTCCAACTATGGCTACACCTTC
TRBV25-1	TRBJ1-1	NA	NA	CASSEILMTEAFF	TGTGCCAGCAGTGAAATTCTAATGACAGAAGCTTTCTTT
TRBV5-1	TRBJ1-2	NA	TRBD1	CASSLAIGQGNYGYTF	TGCGCCAGCAGCTTGGCGATAGGACAGGGTAACTATGGCTACACCTTC
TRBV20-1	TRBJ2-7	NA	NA	CSAVSGNYEQYF	TGCAGTGCCGTGTCGGGGAACTACGAGCAGTACTTC
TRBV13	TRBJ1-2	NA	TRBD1	CASSLGQGRLSYGYTF	TGTGCCAGCAGCTTAGGACAGGGGAGGCTCTCCTATGGCTACACCTTC
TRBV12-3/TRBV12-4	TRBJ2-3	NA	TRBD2	CASSFGGRAPSTDTQYF	TGTGCCAGCAGTTTCGGTGGGAGGGCCCCCAGCACAGATACGCAGTATTTT
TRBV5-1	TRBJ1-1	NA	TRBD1	CASSLGPDRATEAFF	TGCGCCAGCAGCTTGGGTCCGGACAGGGCCACTGAAGCTTTCTTT
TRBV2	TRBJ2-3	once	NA	CASISQATGARGGTQYF	TGTGCCAGCATTTCCCAGGCTACAGGAGCGAGGGGTGGTACGCAGTATTTT
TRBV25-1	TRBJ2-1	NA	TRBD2	CASSAYRGGPYNEQFF	TGTGCCAGCAGTGCCTACCGGGGAGGGCCCTACAATGAGCAGTTCTTC